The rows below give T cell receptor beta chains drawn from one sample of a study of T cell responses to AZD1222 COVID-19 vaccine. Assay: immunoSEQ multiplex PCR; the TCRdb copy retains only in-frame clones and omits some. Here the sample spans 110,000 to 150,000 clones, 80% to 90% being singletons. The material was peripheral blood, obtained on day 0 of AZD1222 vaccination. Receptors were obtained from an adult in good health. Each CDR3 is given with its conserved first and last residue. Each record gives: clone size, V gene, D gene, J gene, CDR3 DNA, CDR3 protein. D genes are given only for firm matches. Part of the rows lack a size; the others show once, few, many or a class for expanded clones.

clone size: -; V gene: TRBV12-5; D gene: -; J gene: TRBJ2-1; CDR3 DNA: TGTGCTAGTGCCGTGGGGGGTGAGCAGTTCTTC; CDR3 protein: CASAVGGEQFF
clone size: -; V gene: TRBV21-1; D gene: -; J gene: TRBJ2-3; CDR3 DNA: TGTGCCAGCAGCACGGGAGGGGGGACAGATACGCAGTATTTT; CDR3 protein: CASSTGGGTDTQYF
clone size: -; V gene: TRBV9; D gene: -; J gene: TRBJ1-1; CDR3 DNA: TGTGCCAGCAATCTCGCCACTGAAGCTTTCTTT; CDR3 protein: CASNLATEAFF
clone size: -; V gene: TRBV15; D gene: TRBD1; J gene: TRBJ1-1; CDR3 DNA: TGTGCCACCAGCAGAGCCGCGGGGACAGTCACTGAAGCTTTCTTT; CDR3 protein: CATSRAAGTVTEAFF
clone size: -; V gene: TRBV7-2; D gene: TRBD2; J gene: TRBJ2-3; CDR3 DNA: TGTGCCAGCAGCTTAGGCGGGGGGGGCACAGATACGCAGTATTTT; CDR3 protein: CASSLGGGGTDTQYF
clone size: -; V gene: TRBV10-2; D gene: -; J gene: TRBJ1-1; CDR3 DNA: TGCGCCAGCAGTGTGAAGGCATTCGCTGAAGCTTTCTTT; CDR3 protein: CASSVKAFAEAFF
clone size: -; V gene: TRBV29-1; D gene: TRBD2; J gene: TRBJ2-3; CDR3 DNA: TGCAGCGTCAGACTAGCGGGCGGGGGCACAGATACGCAGTATTTT; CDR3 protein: CSVRLAGGGTDTQYF
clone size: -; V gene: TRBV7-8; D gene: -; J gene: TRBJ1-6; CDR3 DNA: TGTGCCAGCACCCTTCAGGGTCGGGATTCACCCCTCCACTTT; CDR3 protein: CASTLQGRDSPLHF
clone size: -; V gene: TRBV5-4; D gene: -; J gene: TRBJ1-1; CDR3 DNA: TGTGCCAGCAGCCCTATAATGGAGGGGAACACTGAAGCTTTCTTT; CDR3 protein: CASSPIMEGNTEAFF
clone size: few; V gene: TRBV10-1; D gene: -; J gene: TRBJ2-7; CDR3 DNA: TGCGCCAGCAGTGAACAGGAGAGCTCCTACGAGCAGTACTTC; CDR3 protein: CASSEQESSYEQYF
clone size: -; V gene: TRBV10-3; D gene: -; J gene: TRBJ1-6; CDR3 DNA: TGTGCCATCAGCCCCTCGGGGGCCTCTTTGAGTTCACCCCTCCACTTT; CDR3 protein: CAISPSGASLSSPLHF
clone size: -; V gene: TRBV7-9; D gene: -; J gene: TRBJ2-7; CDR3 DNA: TGTGCCAGCAGCTTCAACAGTTACGAGCAGTACTTC; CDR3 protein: CASSFNSYEQYF
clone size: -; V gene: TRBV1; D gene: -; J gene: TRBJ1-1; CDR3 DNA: TGCACCAGCGGAGGGCCTTCGGCCACTGAAGCTTTCTTT; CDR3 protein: CTSGGPSATEAFF
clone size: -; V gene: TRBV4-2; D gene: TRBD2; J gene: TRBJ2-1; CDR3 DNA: TGTGCCAGCAGCCAAGGAGGGGCTAGCGGGGCCAATGAGCAGTTCTTC; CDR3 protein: CASSQGGASGANEQFF
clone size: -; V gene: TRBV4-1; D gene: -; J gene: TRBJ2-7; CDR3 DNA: TGCGCCAGCAGCCAAGATCCACGATTCTACGAGCAGTACTTC; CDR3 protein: CASSQDPRFYEQYF
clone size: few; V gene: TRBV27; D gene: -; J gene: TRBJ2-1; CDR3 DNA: TGTGCCAGCAGTTCAGGCGGCAATGAGCAGTTCTTC; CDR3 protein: CASSSGGNEQFF
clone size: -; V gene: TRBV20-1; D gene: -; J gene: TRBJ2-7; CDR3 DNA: TGCAGTGCTGGGCAGCTCGAGCAGTACTTC; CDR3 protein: CSAGQLEQYF
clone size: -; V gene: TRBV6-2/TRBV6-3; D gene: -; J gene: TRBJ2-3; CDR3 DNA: TGTGCCAGCAGCCCTCTTCACTTAGCGGAGGATCCTAGCACAGATACGCAGTATTTT; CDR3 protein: CASSPLHLAEDPSTDTQYF
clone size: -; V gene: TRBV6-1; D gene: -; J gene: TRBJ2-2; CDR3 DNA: TGTGCCAGCAGTGAGTTCTTTAACACCGGGGAGCTGTTTTTT; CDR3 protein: CASSEFFNTGELFF